This record looks at one T cell receptor beta chain sequence and its context. What it binds is unknown. Other DNA sequences in the same sample also yield this CDR3. The entry originates in a study of cytomegalovirus exposure and HLA in healthy donors. General study findings and limits: A later analysis revealed that TCR association rates differed between HLA loci, peaking at DRB1 and bottoming out at HLA-C. Later analysis identified 16,000 or so TCR beta sequences associated with HLA alleles, using a false discovery rate threshold of 0.05.

Germline CDR1 reads SGHRS; CDR2 reads YFSETQ. V lost 4 bases and J 0 bases, leaving 11 bases between the germline ends. There are 15 residues in the CDR3. PCR employed 60 Vbeta and 13 Jbeta primers. Clones were read by immunoSEQ multiplex PCR, and TCRdb kept only the in-frame ones, dropping some. Counted here are 90,000 to 100,000 clones, about 80% occurring once; the ten biggest clones make up roughly 2%. V gene TRBV5-1 combines with J gene TRBJ2-4; D possibly corresponds to TRBD1 (5 bases). Sequenced sample: PBMCs. The TCR was taken from a man in his forties in good health and CMV-seronegative. The CDR3 spells CASSVDQGAKNIQYF. CDR3 coding DNA: TGCGCCAGCAGCGTAGACCAGGGAGCCAAAAACATTCAGTACTTC.